Given below is one T cell receptor (beta chain) in context. Its antigen remains unknown. CDR1 LNHDA and CDR2 SQIVND come from the germline V gene (reference sequence). This CDR3 comprises 14 residues. Trimming took off 5 bases at V and 0 bases at J, with 10 bases between the two ends. TCRdb fed the 5' RACE reads into MiXCR, producing one record per CDR3 protein. Of under 600,000 distinct CDR3 sequences in the sample, approximately 21% were seen once. The record originates from a study of T-cell memory formation after mild COVID-19. Findings of the study overall: Contracting clones, day 15 to 85, had balanced CD4/CD8, and later expanders favored CD4+.

The receptor's source is an adult woman who had mild COVID-19 (a few samples of this study predate the infection). Cell type and time point are not known. Sequencing was carried out using PBMCs or a T cell subset sorted from them (not recorded which). The chain carries TRBV19 and TRBJ1-2, with D perhaps TRBD1 (5 bases). CDR3 residues: CASSRQSANYGYTF. The DNA for the CDR3 is TGTGCCAGTAGTCGACAGTCGGCTAACTATGGCTACACCTTC.